The source of this T cell receptor (beta chain) is a study of blood T cell repertoires in COVID-19. Study context: Samples taken during acute and convalescent COVID-19 were collected in the United States, Italy and Spain. T cells, B-cell-depleted T cells, or PBMCs supplied cDNA or gDNA.

Germline V lookup: CDR1 SGHTA, CDR2 FQGNSA. Trimming at V came to 5 bases and at J to 5 bases, leaving 12 bases not matched to a gene. The CDR3 covers 16 residues. In the source study's methods: Amplification with reference gene primers provided the estimates of nucleated cell counts. Data came from immunoSEQ multiplex PCR; TCRdb stores just in-frame clones and leaves some out. The DNA gave D and trimming, while V, J and clone size come from that table. The sample holds roughly 79,000 clones, around 85% seen once. This rearrangement joins TRBV7-2 to TRBJ2-3; 8 nucleotides agree with TRBD2. Specimen: peripheral blood. The sequence was collected from a woman aged 80 or over with active or convalescent COVID-19. CDR3 sequence: CASSQNRAGAGDTQYF. CDR3 nucleotides: TGTGCCAGCAGCCAGAACCGAGCGGGAGCGGGAGATACGCAGTATTTT.